Below are 32 T cell receptor beta chains sequenced from a single sample in a study of cytomegalovirus exposure and HLA in healthy donors. The PCR made use of 60 Vbeta and 13 Jbeta primers. The repertoire was sequenced with immunoSEQ multiplex PCR; TCRdb's copy has only in-frame clones and lacks some. Of more than 50,000 clones in the sample, approximately 71% were seen once. Sequences were obtained from PBMCs. The receptor set was obtained from a woman between 40 and 50 years old in good health and CMV-seropositive.

The chain carries TRBV5-1 and TRBJ2-5; TRBD2 might be the D (7 bases). This CDR3 comprises 16 residues. Germline CDR1 SGHRS, CDR2 YFSETQ. The V end lost 2 bases, the J end lost 5 bases, and 19 bases lay between the germline ends. CDR3 sequence reads: CASSLGGGGREETQYF. The CDR3 nucleotides are TGCGCCAGCAGCTTAGGTGGGGGGGGGCGCGAGGAGACCCAGTACTTC.

The V and J genes are TRBV29-1 and TRBJ2-1; 7 bases agree with TRBD1. This CDR3 has 15 amino acids. Germline V gene data show CDR1 as SQVTM and CDR2 as ANQGSEA. The V segment lost 6 bases and the J segment 0 bases; nucleotides outside the gene matches: 8. The chain's CDR3 is CSVAGQESSYNEQFF. Written as DNA, the CDR3 is TGCAGCGTGGCAGGACAGGAGAGCTCCTACAATGAGCAGTTCTTC.

This chain links TRBV19 with TRBJ2-1; TRBD1 matches 7 bases. The germline gives CDR1 LNHDA, CDR2 SQIVND (reference sequence). The J segment lost 7 bases and the V segment lost 7 bases, leaving 7 bases of the junction unmatched. The CDR3 extends over 13 amino acids. The CDR3 bases are TGTGCCAGTAAAGGACAGGTAGGGAATGAGCAGTTCTTC. Protein product: CASKGQVGNEQFF. The complete variable domain, with remaining parts taken from reference TRBV19 and TRBJ2-1, reads DGGITQSPKYLFRKEGQNVTLSCEQNLNHDAMYWYRQDPGQGLRLIYYSQIVNDFQKGDIAEGYSVSREKKESFPLTVTSAQKNPTAFYLCASKGQVGNEQFFGPGTRLTVL.

This clone was seen once. V is TRBV6-1 and J is TRBJ1-2; D uncertain. V was trimmed by 8 bases and J by 1 base, leaving 14 bases between them. The V gene's germline CDR1 is MNHNS and CDR2 SASEGT. There are 14 residues in the CDR3. In DNA, the CDR3 is TGTGCCAGCGTAACTGGAGGGTTTAACTATGGCTACACCTTC. This gives the protein CASVTGGFNYGYTF.

The chain combines TRBV5-6 with TRBJ2-3; D remains ambiguous. CDR3 size: 13 residues. V shed 4 bases and J shed 3 bases, with 9 bases lying between them. The germline CDR1 and CDR2 sequences are SGHDT and YYEEEE. The CDR3 here is CASSPTPTDTQYF. The CDR3 bases are TGTGCCAGCAGCCCAACACCTACAGATACGCAGTATTTT.

The rearrangement uses TRBV4-3 and TRBJ2-1; TRBD1 matches at 8 bases. The CDR3 runs 15 residues. The trim removed 1 base at V and 7 bases at J, leaving 6 bases unmatched. Germline V gene data show CDR1 as LGHNA and CDR2 as YSLEER. The CDR3 bases are TGCGCCAGCAGCCAAGCCGGACAGGGAGATAATGAGCAGTTCTTC. Translation gives CASSQAGQGDNEQFF.

This clone is a singleton in its sample. V usage is TRBV28 and J usage is TRBJ1-1, with D maybe TRBD1 (5 bases). Between the trimmed V and J ends, which lost 5 bases and 4 bases, there was a span of 23 bases. The CDR3 is 17 amino acids. Per germline, CDR1 MDHEN and CDR2 SYDVKM. The CDR3 is CASSLTPIGGFGTEAFF. The CDR3 coding sequence is TGTGCCAGCAGTCTTACCCCCATTGGGGGGTTTGGCACTGAAGCTTTCTTT.

This clone was detected only once. V usage is TRBV4-3 and J usage is TRBJ2-3; 10 positions agree with TRBD2. Trimming cost V 4 bases and J 1 base; bases outside gene matches: 11. Germline V gene data show CDR1 as LGHNA and CDR2 as YSLEER. The CDR3 extends over 18 amino acids. The CDR3 DNA sequence: TGCGCCAGCAGCCCACTAGCGGGGCCTGACGCGGGCACAGATACGCAGTATTTT. Translating gives CASSPLAGPDAGTDTQYF.

Here the CDR3 DNA reads TGTGCCAGCAGCCACCGCAGGGCAACTAATGAAAAACTGTTTTTT. Its protein is CASSHRRATNEKLFF. The chain is built from TRBV14 and TRBJ1-4; possible D gene TRBD1, 5 bases. V lost 3 bases and J 0 bases, leaving 8 bases between the germline ends. Germline V gene data show CDR1 as SGHDN and CDR2 as FVKESK. This CDR3 region has 15 residues.

This clone was detected a few times. V gene TRBV30 combines with J gene TRBJ2-2, with TRBD1 matching over 9 bases. The germline CDR1 and CDR2 sequences are GTSNPN and SVGIG (reference sequence). Trimming removed 0 bases from V and 7 bases from J; junction bases left unmatched: 3. This CDR3 has 14 residues. DNA of the CDR3: TGTGCCTGGAGTGTAGACAGGGGGGTCGGGGAGCTGTTTTTT. This codes for CAWSVDRGVGELFF.

The rearrangement links TRBV7-2 to TRBJ1-2; no firm D call. The CDR3 runs 16 residues. In germline, CDR1 is SGHTA, CDR2 FQGNSA. The V end lost 1 base, the J end lost 4 bases, and 16 bases lay between the germline ends. The CDR3 DNA reads TGTGCCAGCAGCTTAGTCGGAGGGTCGGGTGGCTATGGCTACACCTTC. Protein: CASSLVGGSGGYGYTF.

This clone was recorded a few times. The V call is TRBV7-6, the J call TRBJ2-2, with D maybe TRBD2 (5 bases). CDR1 SGHVS and CDR2 FNYEAQ come from the germline V gene. The CDR3 sequence is 14 residues long. Trimming shortened V by 4 bases and J by 6 bases, and 12 bases separated the two germline ends. CDR3 bases: TGTGCCAGCAGCTCCGGGCTGGGAGCCGGGGAGCTGTTTTTT. Residues: CASSSGLGAGELFF.

The V gene is TRBV30, the J gene TRBJ2-1; possible D gene TRBD1, 5 bases. From germline, CDR1 is GTSNPN and CDR2 SVGIG (reference sequence). Trimming removed 4 bases at V and 6 bases at J, with 10 bases between. This CDR3 spans 12 amino acids. The CDR3 loop is CAWTAGSNEQFF. The CDR3 bases are TGTGCCTGGACAGCAGGGTCCAATGAGCAGTTCTTC.

DNA for the CDR3: TGTGCCAGCAGCTACCAACAGGGTAACTATGGCTACACCTTC. Translated: CASSYQQGNYGYTF. This rearrangement joins TRBV7-2 to TRBJ1-2; a possible D gene is TRBD1 (6 bases). The germline V gene encodes CDR1 SGHTA and CDR2 FQGNSA. Trimming cost V 4 bases and J 1 base, with 10 bases left between them. The CDR3 consists of 14 residues. The entire variable domain, with the rest obtained from reference TRBV7-2 and TRBJ1-2, is as follows: GAGVSQSPSNKVTEKGKDVELRCDPISGHTALYWYRQSLGQGLEFLIYFQGNSAPDKSGLPSDRFSAERTGGSVSTLTIQRTQQEDSAVYLCASSYQQGNYGYTFGSGTRLTVV.

This chain connects TRBV4-3 to TRBJ1-2; perhaps TRBD1 as D (6 bases). Trimming pared 0 bases from V and 11 bases from J, leaving 19 bases between. Germline lookup yields CDR1 LGHNA and CDR2 YSLEER. The CDR3 spans 15 residues. CDR3 sequence (DNA): TGCGCCAGCAGCCAAGAGCAGACAGGAGCCGAGCGGTACACCTTC. This encodes CASSQEQTGAERYTF.

This clone was observed a handful of times. The genes are TRBV5-6 and TRBJ1-3; D is ambiguous. The V end was cut by 1 base, the J end by 0 bases, with 8 bases between. Germline V gene lookup returns CDR1 SGHDT and CDR2 YYEEEE. The CDR3 has 15 amino acids. Here the CDR3 reads CASSLIRFSGNTIYF. DNA for the CDR3: TGTGCCAGCAGCTTGATTCGGTTCTCTGGAAACACCATATATTTT.

This chain uses TRBV10-1 with TRBJ2-1, with 7 positions matching TRBD1. The CDR3 runs 14 residues. J lost 8 bases, V lost 0 bases, and 4 bases had no gene match. Germline V gene data show CDR1 as WNHNN and CDR2 as SYGVQD (reference sequence). Written as DNA, the CDR3 is TGCGCCAGCAGTGAGTCGCACAGGGGCGATGAGCAGTTCTTC. Protein product: CASSESHRGDEQFF.

The V call is TRBV5-1, the J call TRBJ1-1; D is possibly TRBD1 (5 bases). CDR3 length: 13 residues. The V gene lost 4 bases and the J gene lost 5 bases, with 12 bases spanning the gap. Germline V gene data show CDR1 as SGHRS and CDR2 as YFSETQ. CDR3: CASSTAGDTEAFF. Here the CDR3 DNA reads TGCGCCAGCAGCACGGCGGGGGATACTGAAGCTTTCTTT.

The CDR3 here is CASSLMAGVAKNIQYF. For the CDR3, the DNA is TGTGCCAGCAGCTTAATGGCGGGGGTAGCCAAAAACATTCAGTACTTC. The gene calls are TRBV7-9 and TRBJ2-4; 7 nucleotides line up with TRBD2. The length of the CDR3 is 16 residues. CDR1 SEHNR and CDR2 FQNEAQ come from the germline V gene (reference sequence). V dropped 2 bases and J dropped 0; count of bases not matched to a gene: 4. Together with reference TRBV7-9 and TRBJ2-4, the CDR3 gives the full variable domain: DTGVSQNPRHKITKRGQNVTFRCDPISEHNRLYWYRQTLGQGPEFLTYFQNEAQLEKSRLLSDRFSAERPKGSFSTLEIQRTEQGDSAMYLCASSLMAGVAKNIQYFGAGTRLSVL.

Points on this clone: Distinct nucleotide sequences in the sample also encode this CDR3. The chain uses TRBV5-1 and TRBJ1-6; D call uncertain. The CDR3 totals 15 residues. Germline-derived CDR1 and CDR2 are SGHRS and YFSETQ. The V end was cut by 0 bases, the J end by 10 bases, with 14 bases between. The CDR3 reads CASSLDPGFNSPLHF. The CDR3 DNA sequence: TGCGCCAGCAGCTTGGATCCAGGATTTAACTCACCCCTCCACTTT.

V gene TRBV7-2 combines with J gene TRBJ1-2; the match to TRBD1 covers 7 bases. The CDR3 contains 13 residues. Looked up from germline, CDR1 is SGHTA and CDR2 is FQGNSA. With V trimmed by 3 bases and J by 3 bases, 1 base remained unmatched. The CDR3, as DNA: TGTGCCAGCAGCTTTGGGACAGACTATGGCTACACCTTC. Protein product: CASSFGTDYGYTF.

The rearrangement links TRBV5-1 to TRBJ2-3, with D maybe TRBD1 (5 bases). This CDR3 contains 14 residues. Trimming took 9 bases from V and 6 from J, leaving 20 bases between them. Germline V CDR1 and CDR2: SGHRS, YFSETQ. CDR3 DNA sequence: TGCGCCACCTTCGAGCCAGGGTCAGGCGATACGCAGTATTTT. This encodes CATFEPGSGDTQYF.

Concerning this clone itself: One end of the junction is discordant with germline, which a read error may explain. This chain links TRBV9 with TRBJ1-1; no clear D gene. The CDR3 totals 15 residues. Germline assignment: CDR1 SGDLS and CDR2 YYNGEE. This chain's CDR3 is CTSSALDLDITEAFF. The CDR3 bases are TGTACCAGCAGCGCTTTAGATCTTGACATCACTGAAGCTTTCTTT.

The gene calls are TRBV5-1 and TRBJ2-1; TRBD2 might be the D (5 bases). The CDR3 consists of 13 residues. Germline CDR1 is SGHRS and CDR2 is YFSETQ. With 3 bases removed from V and 12 bases from J, the gap between germline ends came to 16 bases. The CDR3 region is CASSSGSRGGQFF. DNA for the CDR3: TGCGCCAGCAGCTCGGGTTCCCGCGGAGGGCAGTTCTTC.

The CDR3 nucleotides are TGTGCCAGCGTAAACAGGGGAGGCTACGAGCAGTACTTC. Its translation is CASVNRGGYEQYF. The genes are TRBV6-5 and TRBJ2-7, with D perhaps TRBD1 (7 bases). V gave up 8 bases and J gave up 3 bases, with 14 bases separating them. The germline V gene encodes CDR1 MNHEY and CDR2 SVGAGI. This CDR3 spans 13 amino acids.

This clone appeared a single time. One junction end does not reproduce the germline sequence, and a read error may be involved. The CDR3 DNA is TGTTCCAGCAGCTTAGTGGGACTTACGGGAAACACCATATATTTT. It codes for CSSSLVGLTGNTIYF. This sequence joins TRBV7-9 and TRBJ1-3; tentative D call: TRBD1 (5 bases). CDR1 and CDR2 (germline): SEHNR, FQNEAQ (reference sequence). The CDR3 is made up of 15 amino acids.

In its sample, this clone was seen once. The chain uses TRBV11-3 and TRBJ2-2; D remains unclear. Trimming stripped 5 bases from V and 1 base from J, with 5 bases between. The CDR3 is made up of 13 amino acids. Germline loops: CDR1 SGHNT, CDR2 YENEEA. This chain's CDR3 is CASSPRNTGELFF. The CDR3 nucleotides read TGTGCCAGCAGCCCCAGGAACACCGGGGAGCTGTTTTTT.

V gene TRBV9 combines with J gene TRBJ2-3; tentative D call: TRBD1 (6 bases). The CDR3 loop spans 15 amino acids. Trimming cost V 1 base and J 2 bases, with 11 bases left between them. Per the germline V gene, CDR1 is SGDLS and CDR2 is YYNGEE. The DNA of the CDR3 is TGTGCCAGCAGCGTACGAGGGGACACCACAGATACGCAGTATTTT. It codes for CASSVRGDTTDTQYF.

The V call is TRBV11-2, the J call TRBJ2-7, with 9 bases identical to TRBD2. The CDR3 loop spans 14 amino acids. CDR1 is SGHAT, CDR2 FQNNGV, per germline. The trim removed 2 bases at V and 4 bases at J, leaving 3 bases unmatched. CDR3 DNA: TGTGCCAGCAGCTTACTACTAGCGGGTTACGAGCAGTACTTC. This encodes CASSLLLAGYEQYF.

In this sample, this clone turned up once. The V and J genes are TRBV10-2 and TRBJ1-1; 7 positions match TRBD1. CDR3 length equals 13 residues. CDR1 WSHSY and CDR2 SAAADI come from the germline V gene. Germline trimming cut 6 bases from V and 6 bases from J; bases unmatched to any gene: 7. The CDR3 reads CASRNTGDAEAFF. The DNA of the CDR3 is TGCGCCAGCAGGAACACAGGGGACGCTGAAGCTTTCTTT.

The chain links TRBV9 to TRBJ2-1, with 8 bases aligning to TRBD2. CDR1 and CDR2 (germline): SGDLS, YYNGEE. The CDR3 sequence is 15 residues long. V was clipped by 3 bases and J by 10 bases; unmatched bases: 12. The CDR3 coding sequence is TGTGCCAGCAGCGACCTCAGGACTAGCACAGGCGAGCAGTTCTTC. Residues: CASSDLRTSTGEQFF.

The chain uses TRBV5-1 and TRBJ1-1; D possibly corresponds to TRBD1 (5 bases). The CDR3 loop spans 15 amino acids. Per germline, CDR1 SGHRS and CDR2 YFSETQ. The V end was cut by 3 bases, the J end by 5 bases, with 17 bases between. The CDR3 DNA follows: TGCGCCAGCAGCTCCAGTGACCAGGGTCGGACTGAAGCTTTCTTT. As protein: CASSSSDQGRTEAFF.